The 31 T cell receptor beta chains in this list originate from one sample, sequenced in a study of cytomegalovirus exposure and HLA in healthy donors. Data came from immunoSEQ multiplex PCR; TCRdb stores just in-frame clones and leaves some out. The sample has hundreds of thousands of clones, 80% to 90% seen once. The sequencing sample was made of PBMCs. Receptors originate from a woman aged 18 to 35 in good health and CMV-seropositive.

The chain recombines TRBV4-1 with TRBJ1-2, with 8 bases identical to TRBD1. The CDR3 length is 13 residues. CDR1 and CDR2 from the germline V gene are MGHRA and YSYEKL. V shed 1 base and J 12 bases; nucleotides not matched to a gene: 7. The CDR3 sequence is CASSQGEWTGHTF. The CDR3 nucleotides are TGCGCCAGCAGCCAAGGGGAGTGGACAGGGCACACCTTC.

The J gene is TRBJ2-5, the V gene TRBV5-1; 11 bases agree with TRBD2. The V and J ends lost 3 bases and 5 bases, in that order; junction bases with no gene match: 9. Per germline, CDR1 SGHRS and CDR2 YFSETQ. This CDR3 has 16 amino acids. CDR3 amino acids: CASSSPLAGGAETQYF. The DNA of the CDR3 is TGCGCCAGCAGCTCTCCGCTAGCGGGAGGTGCGGAGACCCAGTACTTC.

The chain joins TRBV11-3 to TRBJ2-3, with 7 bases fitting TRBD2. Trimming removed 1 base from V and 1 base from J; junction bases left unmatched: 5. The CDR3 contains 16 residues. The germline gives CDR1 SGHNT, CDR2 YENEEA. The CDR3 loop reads CASSLVGTSGTDTQYF. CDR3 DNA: TGTGCCAGCAGCTTAGTGGGAACTAGCGGCACAGATACGCAGTATTTT.

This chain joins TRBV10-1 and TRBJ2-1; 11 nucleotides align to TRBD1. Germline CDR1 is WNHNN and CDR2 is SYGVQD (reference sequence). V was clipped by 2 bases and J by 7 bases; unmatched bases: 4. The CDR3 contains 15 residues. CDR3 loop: CASSEGQGALNEQFF. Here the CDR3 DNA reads TGCGCCAGCAGTGAGGGACAGGGGGCGCTGAATGAGCAGTTCTTC.

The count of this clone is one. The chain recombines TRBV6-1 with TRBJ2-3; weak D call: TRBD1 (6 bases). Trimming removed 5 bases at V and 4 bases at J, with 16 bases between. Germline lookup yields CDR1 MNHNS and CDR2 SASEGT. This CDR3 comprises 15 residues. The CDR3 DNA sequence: TGTGCCAGCAGTATAACAGGGTATCGGGCAGATACGCAGTATTTT. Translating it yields CASSITGYRADTQYF.

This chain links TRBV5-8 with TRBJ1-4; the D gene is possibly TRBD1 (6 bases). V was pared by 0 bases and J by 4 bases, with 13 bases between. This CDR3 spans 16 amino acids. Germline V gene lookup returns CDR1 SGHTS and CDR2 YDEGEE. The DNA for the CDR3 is TGTGCCAGCAGCTTGGGGACAGTCTTCAGTAATGAAAAACTGTTTTTT. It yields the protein CASSLGTVFSNEKLFF.

The chain's CDR3 is CASSLDTYNEQFF. CDR3 nucleotides: TGTGCCAGCAGTTTAGACACCTACAATGAGCAGTTCTTC. The rearrangement links TRBV28 to TRBJ2-1; D is undetermined. CDR1 and CDR2 (germline): MDHEN, SYDVKM. V lost 2 bases, J lost 2 bases, and 4 bases lay in between. The CDR3 length is 13 residues.

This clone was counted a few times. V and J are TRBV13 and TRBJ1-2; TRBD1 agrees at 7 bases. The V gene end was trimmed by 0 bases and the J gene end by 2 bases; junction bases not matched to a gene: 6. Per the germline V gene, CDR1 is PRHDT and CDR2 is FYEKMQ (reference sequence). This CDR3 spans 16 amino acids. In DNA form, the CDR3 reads TGTGCCAGCAGCTTAGGTTCGCAGGGGGGCAACTATGGCTACACCTTC. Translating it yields CASSLGSQGGNYGYTF.

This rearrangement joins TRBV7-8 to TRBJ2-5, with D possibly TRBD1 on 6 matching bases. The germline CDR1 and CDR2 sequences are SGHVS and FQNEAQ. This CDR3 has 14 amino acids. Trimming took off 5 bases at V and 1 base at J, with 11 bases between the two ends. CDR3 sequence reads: CASSGNRAQETQYF. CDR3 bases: TGTGCCAGCAGCGGTAACAGGGCCCAAGAGACCCAGTACTTC.

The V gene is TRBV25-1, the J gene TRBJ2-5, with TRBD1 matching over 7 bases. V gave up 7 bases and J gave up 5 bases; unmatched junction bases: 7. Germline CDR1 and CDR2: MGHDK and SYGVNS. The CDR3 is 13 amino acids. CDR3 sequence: CASKGQLAETQYF. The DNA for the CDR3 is TGTGCCAGCAAGGGACAGCTAGCTGAGACCCAGTACTTC.

The CDR3: CASSHRTSGNTIYF. In DNA form, the CDR3 reads TGTGCCAGCAGTCACAGGACCTCTGGAAACACCATATATTTT. The chain uses TRBV25-1 and TRBJ1-3; weak D call: TRBD1 (5 bases). Trimming took 5 bases from V and 0 from J, leaving 8 bases between them. The CDR3 runs 14 residues. Germline values: CDR1 MGHDK, CDR2 SYGVNS.

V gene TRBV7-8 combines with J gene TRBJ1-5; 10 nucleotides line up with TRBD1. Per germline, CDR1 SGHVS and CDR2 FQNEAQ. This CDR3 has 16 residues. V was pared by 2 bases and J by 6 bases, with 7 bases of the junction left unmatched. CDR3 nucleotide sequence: TGTGCCAGCAGCTTACTAGGACAGGGGGGGTTTCAGCCCCAGCATTTT. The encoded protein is CASSLLGQGGFQPQHF.

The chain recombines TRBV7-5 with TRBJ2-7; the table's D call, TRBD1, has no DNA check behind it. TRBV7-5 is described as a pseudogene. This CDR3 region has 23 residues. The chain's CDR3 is CARSLSGTGLKDAKKNLHYEQYF. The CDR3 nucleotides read TGTGCCAGAAGCTTATCCGGGACAGGGCTCAAAGACGCTAAAAAGAACCTTCACTACGAGCAGTACTTC.

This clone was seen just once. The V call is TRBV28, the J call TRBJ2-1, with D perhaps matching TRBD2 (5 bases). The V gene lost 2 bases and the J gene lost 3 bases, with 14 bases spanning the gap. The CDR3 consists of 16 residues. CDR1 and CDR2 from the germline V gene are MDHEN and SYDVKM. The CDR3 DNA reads TGTGCCAGCAGTTTAATTGAGGGAGATGGCTACAATGAGCAGTTCTTC. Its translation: CASSLIEGDGYNEQFF.

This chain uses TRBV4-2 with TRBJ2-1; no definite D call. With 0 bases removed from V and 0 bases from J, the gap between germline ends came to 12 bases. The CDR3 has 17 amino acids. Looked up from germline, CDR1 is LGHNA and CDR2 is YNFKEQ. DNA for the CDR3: TGTGCCAGCAGCCAAGATCTGGTCCTGAGCTCCTACAATGAGCAGTTCTTC. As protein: CASSQDLVLSSYNEQFF.

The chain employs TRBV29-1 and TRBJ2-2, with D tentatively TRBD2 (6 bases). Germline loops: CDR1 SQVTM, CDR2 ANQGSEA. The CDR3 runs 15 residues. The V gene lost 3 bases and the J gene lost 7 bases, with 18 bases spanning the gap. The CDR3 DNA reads TGCAGCGTTGACCCGGGAGCTCCTTCCAGCGGGGAGCTGTTTTTT. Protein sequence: CSVDPGAPSSGELFF.

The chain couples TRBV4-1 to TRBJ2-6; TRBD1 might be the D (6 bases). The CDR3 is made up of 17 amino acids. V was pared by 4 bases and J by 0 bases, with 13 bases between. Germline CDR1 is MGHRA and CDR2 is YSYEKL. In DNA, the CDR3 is TGCGCCAGCAGCCCCGGACAGAGAATCTCTGGGGCCAACGTCCTGACTTTC. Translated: CASSPGQRISGANVLTF.

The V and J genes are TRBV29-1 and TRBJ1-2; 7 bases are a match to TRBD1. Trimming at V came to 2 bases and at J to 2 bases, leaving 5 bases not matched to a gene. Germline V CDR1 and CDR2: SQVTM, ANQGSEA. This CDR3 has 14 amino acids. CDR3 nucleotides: TGCAGCGTTGAATCGGGACAGCTGAACTATGGCTACACCTTC. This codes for CSVESGQLNYGYTF.

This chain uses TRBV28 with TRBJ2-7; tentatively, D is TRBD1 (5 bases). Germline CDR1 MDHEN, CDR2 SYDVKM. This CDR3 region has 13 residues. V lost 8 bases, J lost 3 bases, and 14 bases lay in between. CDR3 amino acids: CASYDSNFYEQYF. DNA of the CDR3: TGTGCCAGCTATGACAGTAACTTCTACGAGCAGTACTTC.

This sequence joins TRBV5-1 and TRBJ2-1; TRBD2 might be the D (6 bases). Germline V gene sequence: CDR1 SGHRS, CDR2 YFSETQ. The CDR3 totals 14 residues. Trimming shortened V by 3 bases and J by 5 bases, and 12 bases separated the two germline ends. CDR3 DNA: TGCGCCAGCAGCTCCGGGACTCCTAACAATGAGCAGTTCTTC. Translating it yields CASSSGTPNNEQFF.

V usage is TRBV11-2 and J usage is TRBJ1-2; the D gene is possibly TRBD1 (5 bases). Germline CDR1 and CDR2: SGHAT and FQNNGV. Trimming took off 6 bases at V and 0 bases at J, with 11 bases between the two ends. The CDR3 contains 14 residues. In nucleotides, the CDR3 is TGTGCCAGCAGTTACACAGGAGCTAACTATGGCTACACCTTC. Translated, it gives CASSYTGANYGYTF.

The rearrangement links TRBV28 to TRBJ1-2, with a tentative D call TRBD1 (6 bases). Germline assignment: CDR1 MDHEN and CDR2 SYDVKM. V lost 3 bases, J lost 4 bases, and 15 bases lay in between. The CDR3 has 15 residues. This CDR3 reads CASSLAGAMIYGYTF. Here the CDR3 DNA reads TGTGCCAGCAGTTTGGCGGGGGCGATGATCTATGGCTACACCTTC.

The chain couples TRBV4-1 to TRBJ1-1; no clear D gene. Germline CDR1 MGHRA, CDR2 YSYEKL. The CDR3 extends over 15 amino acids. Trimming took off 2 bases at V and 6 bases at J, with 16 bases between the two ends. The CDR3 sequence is CASSQLYSLKAEAFF. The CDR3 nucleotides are TGCGCCAGCAGCCAACTTTACAGCCTGAAGGCTGAAGCTTTCTTT.

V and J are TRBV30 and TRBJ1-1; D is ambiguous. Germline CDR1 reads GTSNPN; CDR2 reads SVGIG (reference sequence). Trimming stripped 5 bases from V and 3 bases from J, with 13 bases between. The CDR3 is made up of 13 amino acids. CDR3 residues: CAWGLGWDTEAFF. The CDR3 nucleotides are TGTGCCTGGGGTCTAGGATGGGACACTGAAGCTTTCTTT.

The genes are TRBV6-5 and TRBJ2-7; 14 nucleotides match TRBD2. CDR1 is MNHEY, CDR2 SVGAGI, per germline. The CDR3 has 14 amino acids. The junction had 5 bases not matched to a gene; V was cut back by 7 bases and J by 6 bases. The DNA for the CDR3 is TGTGCCAGCAAAGGGACTAGCGGGAGCAGCGAGCAGTACTTC. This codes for CASKGTSGSSEQYF.

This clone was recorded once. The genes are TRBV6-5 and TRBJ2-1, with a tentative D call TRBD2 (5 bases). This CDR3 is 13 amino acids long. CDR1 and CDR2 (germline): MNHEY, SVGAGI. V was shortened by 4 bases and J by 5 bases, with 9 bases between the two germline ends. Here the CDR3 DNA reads TGTGCCAGCAGTTCAAAGGGAGACAATGAGCAGTTCTTC. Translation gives CASSSKGDNEQFF.

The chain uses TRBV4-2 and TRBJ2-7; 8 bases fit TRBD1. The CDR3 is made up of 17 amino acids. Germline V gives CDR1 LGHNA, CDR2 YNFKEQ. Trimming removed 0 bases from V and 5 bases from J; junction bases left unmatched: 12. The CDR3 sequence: CASSQDWAGQGYNEQYF. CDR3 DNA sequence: TGTGCCAGCAGCCAAGATTGGGCCGGACAGGGTTACAACGAGCAGTACTTC.

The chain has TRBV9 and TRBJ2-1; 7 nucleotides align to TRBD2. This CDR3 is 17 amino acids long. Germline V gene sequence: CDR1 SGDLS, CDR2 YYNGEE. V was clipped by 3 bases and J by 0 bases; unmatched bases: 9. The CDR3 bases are TGTGCCAGCAGCGAAAGCGGGACGGGAAGCTCCTACAATGAGCAGTTCTTC. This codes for CASSESGTGSSYNEQFF.

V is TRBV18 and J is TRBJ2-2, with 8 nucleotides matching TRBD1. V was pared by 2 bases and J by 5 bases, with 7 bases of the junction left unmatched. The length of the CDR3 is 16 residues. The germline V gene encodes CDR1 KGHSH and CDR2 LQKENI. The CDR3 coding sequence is TGTGCCAGCTCACCAAAGGACAGGGCGAGAACCGGGGAGCTGTTTTTT. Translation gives CASSPKDRARTGELFF.

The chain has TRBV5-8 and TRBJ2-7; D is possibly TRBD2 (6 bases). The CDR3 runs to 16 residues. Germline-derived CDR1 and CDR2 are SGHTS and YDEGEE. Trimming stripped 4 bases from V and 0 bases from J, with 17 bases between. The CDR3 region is CASSPRWGESSYEQYF. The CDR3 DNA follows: TGTGCCAGCAGCCCAAGGTGGGGGGAGAGCTCCTACGAGCAGTACTTC.

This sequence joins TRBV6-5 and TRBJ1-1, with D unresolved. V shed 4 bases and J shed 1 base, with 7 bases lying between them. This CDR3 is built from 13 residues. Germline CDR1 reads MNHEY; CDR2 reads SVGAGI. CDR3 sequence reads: CASSWARNTEAFF. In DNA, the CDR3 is TGTGCCAGCAGTTGGGCTCGGAACACTGAAGCTTTCTTT.